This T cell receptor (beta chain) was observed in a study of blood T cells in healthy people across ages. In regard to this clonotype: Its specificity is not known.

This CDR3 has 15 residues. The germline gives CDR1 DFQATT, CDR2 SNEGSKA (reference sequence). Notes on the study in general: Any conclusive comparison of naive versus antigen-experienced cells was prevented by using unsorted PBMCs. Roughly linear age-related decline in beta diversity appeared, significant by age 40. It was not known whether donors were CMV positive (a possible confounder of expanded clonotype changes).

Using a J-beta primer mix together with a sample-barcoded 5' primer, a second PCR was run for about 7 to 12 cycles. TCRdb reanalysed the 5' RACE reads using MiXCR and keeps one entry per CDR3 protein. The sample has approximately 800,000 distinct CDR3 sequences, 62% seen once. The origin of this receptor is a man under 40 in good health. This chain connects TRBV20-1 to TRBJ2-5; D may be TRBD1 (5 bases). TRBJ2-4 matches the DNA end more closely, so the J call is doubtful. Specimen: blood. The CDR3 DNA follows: TGCAGTGCTCTAGACAGAGATCCAGCCAAAAACATTCAGTACTTC. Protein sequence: CSALDRDPAKNIQYF.